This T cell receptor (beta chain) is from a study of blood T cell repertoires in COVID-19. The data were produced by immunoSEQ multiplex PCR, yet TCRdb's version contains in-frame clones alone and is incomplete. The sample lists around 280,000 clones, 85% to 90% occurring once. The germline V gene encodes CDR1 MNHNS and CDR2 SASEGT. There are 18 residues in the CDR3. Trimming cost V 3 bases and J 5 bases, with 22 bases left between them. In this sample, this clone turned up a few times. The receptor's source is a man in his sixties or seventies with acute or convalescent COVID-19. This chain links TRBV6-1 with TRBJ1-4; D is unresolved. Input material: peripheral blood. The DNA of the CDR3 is TGTGCCAGCAGTGACCAATTGGTTTCCGGGTTTACGAATGAAAAACTGTTTTTT. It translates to CASSDQLVSGFTNEKLFF.